A single sample gave rise to the 12 T cell receptor beta chains below, sequenced in a study of T cells after yellow fever vaccination. Via MiXCR, TCRdb re-called the 5' RACE reads, giving one row per CDR3 protein. The repertoire holds 300,000 to 400,000 distinct CDR3 sequences, with roughly 8.7% as singletons. Material: PBMCs, obtained on the day of the first yellow fever vaccination. These receptors all stem from a man aged 18 to 35 who received the YFV17D yellow fever vaccine.

This clonotype showed up just a few times. The rearrangement uses TRBV5-6 and TRBJ2-7; 9 bases fit TRBD1. CDR1 is SGHDT and CDR2 is YYEEEE in the germline V gene. This CDR3 spans 15 amino acids. Germline trimming cut 4 bases from V and 1 base from J; bases unmatched to any gene: 6. In nucleotides, the CDR3 is TGTGCCAGCAGCGACGCCGGGACAGGGTCCTACGAGCAGTACTTC. This translates into CASSDAGTGSYEQYF.

This clonotype showed up just a few times. In nucleotides, the CDR3 is TGCAGTGCTAGTAGCGGGGGGGGCCGAGATACGCAGTATTTT. Its translation is CSASSGGGRDTQYF. The chain links TRBV20-1 to TRBJ2-3, with 11 bases aligning to TRBD2. The V and J ends lost 3 bases and 5 bases, in that order; junction bases with no gene match: 4. This CDR3 spans 14 amino acids. CDR1 is DFQATT and CDR2 is SNEGSKA in the germline V gene (reference sequence).

This chain links TRBV29-1 with TRBJ2-3; D not certain. The CDR3 has 13 residues. Looked up from germline, CDR1 is SQVTM and CDR2 is ANQGSEA. Trimming left V 3 bases short and J 0 bases short, with 7 bases between. CDR3 in DNA: TGCAGCGTTGATTTTGGGAGCACAGATACGCAGTATTTT. It codes for CSVDFGSTDTQYF.

As for this clonotype: Without the conserved terminal phenylalanine or tryptophan, this CDR3 likely stems from a read error. The V call is TRBV5-1, the J call TRBJ2-5, with TRBD2 matching 13 bases. This CDR3 has 15 amino acids. Trimming took 4 bases from V and 3 from J; bases not matched to a gene: 3. In germline, CDR1 is SGHRS, CDR2 YFSETQ. CDR3 sequence: CASSPGTSGEETQYS. CDR3 nucleotide sequence: TGCGCCAGCAGCCCGGGGACTAGCGGGGAAGAGACCCAGTACTCC.

V gene TRBV7-2 combines with J gene TRBJ2-7; 14 positions match TRBD2. Germline V lookup: CDR1 SGHTA, CDR2 FQGNSA. The CDR3 is 15 amino acids. After removal of 5 bases from V and 2 bases from J, the junction contained 2 bases not matched to a gene. The CDR3 is CASSEGLAGAYEQYF. CDR3 nucleotide sequence: TGTGCCAGCAGCGAGGGACTAGCGGGGGCCTACGAGCAGTACTTC.

This clonotype was detected only a few times. The chain couples TRBV3-1 to TRBJ1-1; no definite D call. The germline V and J ends were trimmed by 4 bases and 1 base, with 16 bases remaining between them. This CDR3 has 16 residues. Germline V gene data show CDR1 as LGHDT and CDR2 as YNNKEL (reference sequence). The CDR3 DNA follows: TGTGCCAGCAGCCCCACAGAACCGGGTTGGAACACTGAAGCTTTCTTT. Amino acids: CASSPTEPGWNTEAFF.

This clonotype was seen a handful of times. This chain connects TRBV10-3 to TRBJ2-3, with D unclear. V was cut by 3 bases and J by 6 bases, with 19 bases left in between. The CDR3 is made up of 16 amino acids. CDR1 is ENHRY and CDR2 is SYGVKD in the germline V gene. The CDR3 here is CAISETRLVSTDTQYF. The CDR3 DNA sequence: TGTGCCATCAGTGAAACGAGGCTGGTTTCCACGGATACGCAGTATTTT.

This clonotype was picked up a small number of times. The chain employs TRBV7-9 and TRBJ1-6; no firm D call. Trimming left V 3 bases short and J 11 bases short, with 8 bases between. Germline V gene sequence: CDR1 SEHNR, CDR2 FQNEAQ (reference sequence). The CDR3 spans 12 residues. CDR3 DNA sequence: TGTGCCAGCAGCTTTACAGACCCACCCCTCCACTTT. This translates into CASSFTDPPLHF. The whole variable domain, filled in from reference TRBV7-9 and TRBJ1-6, reads DTGVSQNPRHKITKRGQNVTFRCDPISEHNRLYWYRQTLGQGPEFLTYFQNEAQLEKSRLLSDRFSAERPKGSFSTLEIQRTEQGDSAMYLCASSFTDPPLHFGNGTRLTVT.

In DNA, the CDR3 is TGCGCCAGCAGCTTACGGCTCAATGAGCAGTTCTTC. Translated: CASSLRLNEQFF. This sequence joins TRBV5-1 and TRBJ2-1, with D hard to call. The germline CDR1 and CDR2 sequences are SGHRS and YFSETQ. The V end was cut by 2 bases, the J end by 6 bases, with 6 bases between. This CDR3 spans 12 amino acids.

This clonotype has only a few counts. V and J are TRBV4-1 and TRBJ2-2; perhaps TRBD1 as D (5 bases). V gave up 1 base and J gave up 5 bases, with 11 bases separating them. The CDR3 runs to 15 residues. Germline V CDR1 and CDR2: MGHRA, YSYEKL. CDR3 coding DNA: TGCGCCAGCAGCCAAGCCTCGACAGTAACCGGGGAGCTGTTTTTT. It specifies CASSQASTVTGELFF.

Turning to this clonotype: A single base separates this from a much larger clone, so it may be a read error. V and J are TRBV4-1 and TRBJ1-4; D ambiguous. CDR1 MGHRA and CDR2 YSYEKL come from the germline V gene. This CDR3 region has 16 residues. CDR3 amino acids: CAISPVTWATNEKLFF. The CDR3 nucleotides read TGCGCCATCAGCCCTGTGACGTGGGCAACTAATGAAAAACTGTTTTTT.

This clonotype occurred many times. The chain combines TRBV4-3 with TRBJ2-6; D uncertain. The V gene lost 3 bases and the J gene lost 2 bases, with 5 bases spanning the gap. Germline CDR1 is LGHNA and CDR2 is YSLEER. The CDR3 consists of 14 residues. DNA of the CDR3: TGCGCCAGCAGCCATGGAACTGGGGCCAACGTCCTGACTTTC. Its translation: CASSHGTGANVLTF.